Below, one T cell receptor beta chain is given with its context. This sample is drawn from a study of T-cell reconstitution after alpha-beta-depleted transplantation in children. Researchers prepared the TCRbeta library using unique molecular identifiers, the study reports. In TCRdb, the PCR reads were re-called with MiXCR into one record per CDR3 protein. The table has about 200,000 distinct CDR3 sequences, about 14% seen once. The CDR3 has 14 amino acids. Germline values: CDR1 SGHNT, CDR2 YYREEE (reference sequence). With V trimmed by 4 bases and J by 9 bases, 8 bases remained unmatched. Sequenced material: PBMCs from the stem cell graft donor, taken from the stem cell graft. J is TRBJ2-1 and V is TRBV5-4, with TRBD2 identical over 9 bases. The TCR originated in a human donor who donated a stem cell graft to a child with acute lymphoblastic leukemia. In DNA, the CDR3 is TGTGCCAGCAGCGGCGGGAGGGTCAACGGTGAGCAGTTCTTC. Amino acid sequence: CASSGGRVNGEQFF.